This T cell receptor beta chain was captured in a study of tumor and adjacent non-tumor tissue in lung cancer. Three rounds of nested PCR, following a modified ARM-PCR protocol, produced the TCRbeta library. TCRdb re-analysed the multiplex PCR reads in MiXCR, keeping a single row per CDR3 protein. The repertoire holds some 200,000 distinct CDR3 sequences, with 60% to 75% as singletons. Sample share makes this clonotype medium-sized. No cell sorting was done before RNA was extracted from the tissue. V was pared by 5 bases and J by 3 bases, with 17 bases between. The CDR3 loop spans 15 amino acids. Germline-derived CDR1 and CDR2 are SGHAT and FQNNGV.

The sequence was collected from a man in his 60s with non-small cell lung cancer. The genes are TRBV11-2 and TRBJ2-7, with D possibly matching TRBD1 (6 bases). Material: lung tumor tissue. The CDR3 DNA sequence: TGTGCCAGCAGCCAAGACAGGTCCCCCCTCTACGAGCAGTACTTC. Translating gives CASSQDRSPLYEQYF.